These 25 T cell receptor beta chains originate from one sample sequenced in a study of T cells in Graves' hyperthyroidism and ophthalmopathy. Using RNA transcripts as the source, TCR beta CDR3 regions were amplified. In the first-round RT-PCR of the TCR CDR3, the HTBI primer set was used. TCRdb independently ran MiXCR on the multiplex PCR reads; one entry per CDR3 protein. The sample contains roughly 640,000 distinct CDR3 sequences, roughly 16% of which appear only once. Sequenced: blood. All receptors derive from a woman between 40 and 50 years old with Graves' ophthalmopathy.

The CDR3 bases are TGTGCCAGCTCAGGGTACACCAACACCGGGGAGCTGTTTTTT. Translation: CASSGYTNTGELFF. V usage is TRBV18 and J usage is TRBJ2-2; no clear D. Germline CDR1 is KGHSH and CDR2 is LQKENI. The ends were cut back, 5 bases at V and 2 bases at J, with 9 bases in the middle. This CDR3 contains 14 residues.

The chain's CDR3 is CASRPGQANEKLFF. CDR3 nucleotides: TGTGCCAGTCGGCCGGGACAGGCGAATGAAAAACTGTTTTTT. This chain links TRBV28 with TRBJ1-4; 8 bases line up with TRBD1. V dropped 9 bases and J dropped 5; count of bases not matched to a gene: 8. The CDR3 spans 14 residues. Germline CDR1 is MDHEN and CDR2 is SYDVKM.

This chain connects TRBV11-2 to TRBJ2-1; 10 bases map to TRBD2. Germline CDR1 is SGHAT and CDR2 is FQNNGV. V trimming: 2 bases; J trimming: 4 bases; junction bases outside the gene matches: 20. The CDR3 has 21 amino acids. CDR3 DNA: TGTGCCAGCAGCTTACCTGGGGGGGGGGGGTTCCGACTAGCGGGTTACAATGAGCAGTTCTTC. This encodes CASSLPGGGGFRLAGYNEQFF.

This clonotype was counted ten times or more. The chain is built from TRBV5-1 and TRBJ1-2; D perhaps matches TRBD1 (6 bases). Germline loops: CDR1 SGHRS, CDR2 YFSETQ. V shed 0 bases and J shed 2 bases, with 8 bases lying between them. The CDR3 has 14 amino acids. CDR3 sequence reads: CASSLGDTNYGYTF. DNA for the CDR3: TGCGCCAGCAGCTTGGGGGACACGAACTATGGCTACACCTTC. The whole variable domain, filled in from reference TRBV5-1 and TRBJ1-2, reads KAGVTQTPRYLIKTRGQQVTLSCSPISGHRSVSWYQQTPGQGLQFLFEYFSETQRNKGNFPGRFSGRQFSNSRSEMNVSTLELGDSALYLCASSLGDTNYGYTFGSGTRLTVV.

This chain uses TRBV5-1 with TRBJ2-2; 7 bases align to TRBD1. V lost 7 bases and J lost 1; bases outside the gene matches: 1. The CDR3 contains 13 residues. Germline loops: CDR1 SGHRS, CDR2 YFSETQ. The CDR3 reads CASGDRNTGELFF. The CDR3 coding sequence is TGCGCCAGCGGGGACAGGAACACCGGGGAGCTGTTTTTT.

This chain joins TRBV27 and TRBJ2-3; 8 bases line up with TRBD1. The V segment lost 7 bases and the J segment 3 bases; nucleotides outside the gene matches: 9. The CDR3 is 15 residues long. Germline CDR1 MNHEY, CDR2 SMNVEV (reference sequence). CDR3 nucleotide sequence: TGTGCCAGCACTCAGACAGGGGATATAACAGATACGCAGTATTTT. It encodes CASTQTGDITDTQYF.

Note on this clonotype: The germline gene is not matched at one end of the junction; a read error may be the cause. DNA of the CDR3: TGTGCCAGCAGCTTAGCTAGCGGGGGGGCCTCCTTCAATGAGCAGTTCTTC. It translates to CASSLASGGASFNEQFF. The J gene is TRBJ2-1, the V gene TRBV7-9; 11 bases align to TRBD2. The germline V gene has CDR1 SEHNR and CDR2 FQNEAQ (reference sequence). The CDR3 is 17 amino acids.

Regarding this clonotype: One base away lies a much larger clone, so this may be a sequencing read error. The chain links TRBV5-1 to TRBJ2-1, with TRBD2 matching over 10 bases. With the DNA end fitting TRBJ2-7 better, the J assignment may be wrong. The CDR3 is 17 residues long. CDR1 is SGHRS, CDR2 YFSETQ, per germline. CDR3 amino acids: CASSSSLSGRAYNEQYF. CDR3 nucleotides: TGCGCCAGCAGCAGCTCCCTAAGCGGGAGGGCCTACAATGAGCAGTACTTC.

The V call is TRBV5-1, the J call TRBJ1-1; 7 positions agree with TRBD1. V trimming: 0 bases; J trimming: 5 bases; junction bases outside the gene matches: 4. CDR1 is SGHRS and CDR2 is YFSETQ in the germline V gene. This CDR3 comprises 14 residues. The chain's CDR3 is CASSLAGTVTEAFF. DNA of the CDR3: TGCGCCAGCAGCTTGGCCGGGACAGTTACTGAAGCTTTCTTT.

In its sample, this clonotype was seen once. This chain uses TRBV11-2 with TRBJ1-1, with 9 positions matching TRBD1. With V trimmed by 5 bases and J by 6 bases, 16 bases remained unmatched. The CDR3 loop spans 17 amino acids. Germline-derived CDR1 and CDR2 are SGHAT and FQNNGV. The chain's CDR3 is CASSPGQGSPFGAEAFF. Written as DNA, the CDR3 is TGTGCCAGCAGCCCGGGACAGGGATCCCCTTTCGGTGCTGAAGCTTTCTTT.

The V call is TRBV4-2, the J call TRBJ1-2; D not certain. Trimming took 0 bases from V and 4 from J, leaving 9 bases between them. CDR3 length: 14 residues. Germline CDR1 LGHNA, CDR2 YNFKEQ. As DNA, the CDR3 is TGTGCCAGCAGCCAAGAGTACGAAACCTATGGCTACACCTTC. It translates to CASSQEYETYGYTF.

This clonotype was detected ten times or more. The chain links TRBV29-1 to TRBJ2-7, with D possibly matching TRBD2 (7 bases). V was cut by 4 bases and J by 3 bases, with 16 bases left in between. This CDR3 is 14 amino acids long. Looked up from germline, CDR1 is SQVTM and CDR2 is ANQGSEA. CDR3 in DNA: TGCAGCGTTGCTCTAGGGGGGGAGGACTACGAGCAGTACTTC. Translating gives CSVALGGEDYEQYF.

This clonotype came up a few times. CDR3 residues: CASSIGTSGIDEQYF. As DNA, the CDR3 is TGTGCCAGCAGTATTGGGACTAGCGGGATCGATGAGCAGTACTTC. The chain is built from TRBV28 and TRBJ2-7; 13 nucleotides agree with TRBD2. CDR1 and CDR2 from the germline V gene are MDHEN and SYDVKM. The V and J ends lost 5 bases and 7 bases, in that order; junction bases with no gene match: 8. This CDR3 spans 15 amino acids.

CDR3 bases: TGTGCCAGCAGTTCGACAGGGGCCCGCACAGATACGCAGTATTTT. Protein: CASSSTGARTDTQYF. The chain is built from TRBV7-8 and TRBJ2-3, with 8 bases that match TRBD1. After removal of 6 bases from V and 1 base from J, the junction contained 6 bases not matched to a gene. The V gene's germline CDR1 is SGHVS and CDR2 FQNEAQ. The CDR3 contains 15 residues.

This clonotype has at least ten counts. The V call is TRBV15, the J call TRBJ2-5; 8 bases are shared with TRBD1. CDR1 is LNHNV and CDR2 is YYDKDF in the germline V gene (reference sequence). This CDR3 comprises 18 residues. J lost 1 base, V lost 6 bases, and 16 bases had no gene match. CDR3 residues: CATSLTLGGGTGQETQYF. The CDR3 DNA follows: TGTGCCACCAGTCTGACCCTTGGGGGTGGGACAGGCCAAGAGACCCAGTACTTC.

This clonotype came up a few times. The J gene is TRBJ1-4, the V gene TRBV2; D not resolved. Germline loops: CDR1 SNHLY, CDR2 FYNNEI. CDR3 size: 13 residues. Trimming left V 2 bases short and J 7 bases short, with 8 bases between. The CDR3 here is CASSENRSEKLFF. The CDR3 DNA reads TGTGCCAGCAGTGAAAATAGGAGTGAAAAACTGTTTTTT.

This clonotype turned up a few times. The chain has TRBV5-1 and TRBJ2-3; D is ambiguous. The CDR3 sequence is 12 residues long. Germline V gene sequence: CDR1 SGHRS, CDR2 YFSETQ. V was shortened by 4 bases and J by 6 bases, with 9 bases between the two germline ends. CDR3: CASSIGEDTQYF. The CDR3 DNA is TGCGCCAGCAGCATAGGTGAGGATACGCAGTATTTT.

This clonotype occurred many times. This chain connects TRBV11-2 to TRBJ2-1; 7 bases match TRBD2. This CDR3 is built from 16 residues. Germline assignment: CDR1 SGHAT and CDR2 FQNNGV. V lost 5 bases, J lost 0 bases, and 7 bases stayed unmatched. The CDR3 DNA follows: TGTGCCAGCAGCCCTAGTAGCGGGTACTCCTACAATGAGCAGTTCTTC. Translated, it gives CASSPSSGYSYNEQFF.

The rearrangement links TRBV20-1 to TRBJ2-2; 11 nucleotides agree with TRBD1. This CDR3 comprises 18 residues. The germline CDR1 and CDR2 sequences are DFQATT and SNEGSKA (reference sequence). Trimming removed 3 bases from V and 3 bases from J; junction bases left unmatched: 12. CDR3 sequence reads: CSARPPGQGVFYTGELFF. The CDR3 nucleotides read TGCAGTGCTAGGCCCCCGGGACAGGGGGTTTTTTACACCGGGGAGCTGTTTTTT.

This chain joins TRBV27 and TRBJ2-5, with D possibly matching TRBD2 (6 bases). CDR1 is MNHEY, CDR2 SMNVEV, per germline (reference sequence). The V and J ends lost 6 bases and 5 bases respectively, with 16 bases between them. The CDR3 is 14 amino acids. The CDR3 loop reads CASSTSGVWETQYF. The CDR3 coding sequence is TGTGCCAGCAGCACATCGGGGGTGTGGGAGACCCAGTACTTC.

There are many counts of this clonotype. The CDR3 spells CASSRGDANEQFF. The CDR3 DNA sequence: TGTGCCAGCAGCCGCGGGGATGCAAATGAGCAGTTCTTC. The rearrangement joins TRBV7-9 to TRBJ2-1; a weak D match, TRBD2 (6 bases). This CDR3 has 13 amino acids. Trimming took off 5 bases at V and 7 bases at J, with 12 bases between the two ends. Germline loops: CDR1 SEHNR, CDR2 FQNEAQ (reference sequence).

This chain connects TRBV5-1 to TRBJ2-7; TRBD1 aligns across 7 bases. Germline assignment: CDR1 SGHRS and CDR2 YFSETQ. This CDR3 has 14 residues. Unmatched junction bases numbered 5, after V lost 4 bases and J lost 1 base. The CDR3 loop is CASSPSGGSYEQYF. As DNA, the CDR3 is TGCGCCAGCAGCCCCTCAGGGGGATCCTACGAGCAGTACTTC.

The chain carries TRBV2 and TRBJ2-1; D may be TRBD1 or TRBD2 (6 bases each). Germline lookup yields CDR1 SNHLY and CDR2 FYNNEI. V shed 4 bases and J shed 2 bases, with 15 bases lying between them. The CDR3 has 16 amino acids. The CDR3 region is CASSVQGSGPYNEQFF. The CDR3 nucleotides are TGTGCCAGCAGTGTCCAGGGGAGCGGGCCCTACAATGAGCAGTTCTTC.

This clonotype has a handful of counts. A read error may account for a junction end that differs from germline. The J gene is TRBJ1-1, the V gene TRBV6-9; D unresolved. Per germline, CDR1 MNHGY and CDR2 SVAAGI. This CDR3 is built from 11 residues. CDR3 in amino acids: CGNIRNTEAFF. The CDR3 DNA reads TGCGGTAACATTCGGAACACTGAAGCTTTCTTT.

The chain recombines TRBV9 with TRBJ1-4; 8 nucleotides line up with TRBD1. This CDR3 is 17 amino acids long. With 0 bases clipped from V and 4 bases from J, the junction kept 8 bases outside the gene matches. The germline CDR1 and CDR2 sequences are SGDLS and YYNGEE. CDR3 nucleotides: TGTGCCAGCAGCGTAGGAGGGAACAGGGGGAATAATGAAAAACTGTTTTTT. This encodes CASSVGGNRGNNEKLFF.